This T cell receptor beta chain derives from a study of memory CD8 T cells in hepatitis C reinfection. Study background: Chronic HCV followed reinfection in two donors who cleared primary infection. A positive HCV RNA test after two negatives ≥60 days apart defined reinfection.

A note on this clone: Mismatch with germline at one junction end may stem from a read error.

CDR1 is SSHAT, CDR2 FNYEAQ, per germline (reference sequence). The CDR3 is made up of 18 amino acids. Time point of the sample: peak reinfection, 3 to 8 weeks after reinfection detection. TCR sequencing was done directly ex vivo on sorted cells, without expansion in vitro. Donors came from people who inject drugs enrolled in HEPCO, Canada. The data were produced by immunoSEQ multiplex PCR, yet TCRdb's version contains in-frame clones alone and is incomplete. The repertoire holds 35,000 to 55,000 clones, approximately 88% seen once, with around 1.2% in the top ten. This TCR was sampled from a man in his late teens or twenties with hepatitis C virus infection. The sample consisted of naive CD8+ T cells sorted from blood. The genes are TRBV7-7 and TRBJ2-2, with TRBD2 identical over 11 bases. CDR3 sequence (DNA): TGTGCTAGCAGCTCCCGCGTTAGCGGGAGGGTGAACACCGGGGAGCTGTTTTTT. This codes for CASSSRVSGRVNTGELFF.